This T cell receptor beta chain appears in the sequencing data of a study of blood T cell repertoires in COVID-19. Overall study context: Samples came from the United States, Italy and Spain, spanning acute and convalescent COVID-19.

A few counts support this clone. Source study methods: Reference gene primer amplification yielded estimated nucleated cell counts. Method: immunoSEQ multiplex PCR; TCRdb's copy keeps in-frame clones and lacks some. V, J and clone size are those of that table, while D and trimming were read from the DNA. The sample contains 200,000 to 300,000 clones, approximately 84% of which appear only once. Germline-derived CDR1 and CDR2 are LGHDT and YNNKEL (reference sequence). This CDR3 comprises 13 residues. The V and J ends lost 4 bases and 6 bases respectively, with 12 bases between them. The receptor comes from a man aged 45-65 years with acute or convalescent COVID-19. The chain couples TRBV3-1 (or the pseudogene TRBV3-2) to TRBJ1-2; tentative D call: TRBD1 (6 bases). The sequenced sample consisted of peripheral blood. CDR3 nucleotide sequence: TGTGCCAGCAGCCGTACAGGGATGGATGGCTACACCTTC. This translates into CASSRTGMDGYTF.